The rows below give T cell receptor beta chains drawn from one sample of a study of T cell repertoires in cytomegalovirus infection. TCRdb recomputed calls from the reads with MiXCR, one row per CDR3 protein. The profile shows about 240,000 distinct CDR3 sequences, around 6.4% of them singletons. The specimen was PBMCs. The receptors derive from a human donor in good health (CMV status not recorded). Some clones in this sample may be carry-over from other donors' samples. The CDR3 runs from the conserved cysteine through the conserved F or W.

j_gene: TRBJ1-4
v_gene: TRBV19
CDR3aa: CASRLGQLYNEKLFF

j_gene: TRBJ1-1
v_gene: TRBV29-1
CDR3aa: CSVGGGGAEAFF

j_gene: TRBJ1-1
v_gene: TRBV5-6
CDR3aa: CASSFTGDEAFF

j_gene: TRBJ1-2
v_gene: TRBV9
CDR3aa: CASSVQGIGNYGYTF

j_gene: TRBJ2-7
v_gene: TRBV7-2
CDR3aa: CASSRPRVSEQYF

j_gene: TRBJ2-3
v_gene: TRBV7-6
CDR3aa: CASSLLLAGNTDTQYF

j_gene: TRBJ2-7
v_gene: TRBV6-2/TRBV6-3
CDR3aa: CASSYYGGERDEQYF

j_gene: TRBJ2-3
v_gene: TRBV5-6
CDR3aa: CASTRGTTDTQYF

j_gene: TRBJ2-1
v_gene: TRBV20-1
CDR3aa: CSVQGRSYNEQFF

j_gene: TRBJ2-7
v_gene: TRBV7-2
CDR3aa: CASSYRQGNQYEQYF

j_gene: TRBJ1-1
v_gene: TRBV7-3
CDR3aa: CASSVTGSNTEAFF

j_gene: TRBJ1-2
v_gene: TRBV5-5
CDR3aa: CASSLSGNYGYTF

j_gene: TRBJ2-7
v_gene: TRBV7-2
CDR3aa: CASSRQLAGAANEQYF

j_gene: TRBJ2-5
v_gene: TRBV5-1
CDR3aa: CASHGETQYF

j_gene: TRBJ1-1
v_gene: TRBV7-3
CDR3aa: CASSFQKNTEAFF

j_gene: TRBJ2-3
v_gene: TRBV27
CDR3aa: CASKASPDTQYF

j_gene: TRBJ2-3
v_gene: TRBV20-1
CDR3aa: CSARDLQTSSTDTQYF

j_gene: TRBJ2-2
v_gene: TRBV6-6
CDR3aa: CASIGTTNTGELFF

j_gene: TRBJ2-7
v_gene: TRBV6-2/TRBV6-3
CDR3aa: CASSTPPRGDSYEQYF

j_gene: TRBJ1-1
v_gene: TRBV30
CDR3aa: CAWNSPRALIESNTEAFF

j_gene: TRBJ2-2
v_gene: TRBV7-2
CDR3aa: CASSLLFTGELFF

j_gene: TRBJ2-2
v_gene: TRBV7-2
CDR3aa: CASSLGLAGGSYTGELFF

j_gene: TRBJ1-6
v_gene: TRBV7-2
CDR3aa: CASSQDGYNSPLHF

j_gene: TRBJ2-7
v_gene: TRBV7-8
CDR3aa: CASSLLTGAYEQYF

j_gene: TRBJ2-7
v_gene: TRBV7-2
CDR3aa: CASRSIAWEQYF

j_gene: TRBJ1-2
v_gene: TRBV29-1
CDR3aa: CSVTLTGGYTF

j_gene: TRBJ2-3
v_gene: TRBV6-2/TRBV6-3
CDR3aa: CASSLLTSGYTQYF

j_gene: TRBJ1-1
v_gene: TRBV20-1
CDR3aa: CSARPQWRTENTEAFF

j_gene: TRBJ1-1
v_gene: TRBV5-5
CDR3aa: CASSPRNSMNTEAFF

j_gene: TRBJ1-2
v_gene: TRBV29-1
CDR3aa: CSQGGAGGYTF

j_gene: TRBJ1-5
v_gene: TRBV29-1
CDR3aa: CSVDLYGQAEGNQPQHF

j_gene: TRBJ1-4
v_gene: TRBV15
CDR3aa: CATRAVGVGEKLFF

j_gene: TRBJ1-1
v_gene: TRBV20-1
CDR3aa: CSAMGDRLNTEAFF

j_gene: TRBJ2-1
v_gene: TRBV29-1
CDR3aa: CSVSGVSYNEQFF

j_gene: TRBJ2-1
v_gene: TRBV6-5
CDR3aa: CASVRTENNEQFF

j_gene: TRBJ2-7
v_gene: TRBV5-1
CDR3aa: CASSLAAGDYEQYF